These 21 T cell receptor beta chains were sequenced from one sample in a study of spatial heterogeneity in lung cancer. TCRdb re-called the 5' RACE reads through MiXCR, storing one row per CDR3 protein. The sample includes 13,000 or so distinct CDR3 sequences, 3.9% seen only once; the top ten take less than 50%. Time point given: sample taken at primary tumor resection. The sequenced material consisted of unsorted whole RNA from tumor, nontumor lung or frozen PBMC. Sequenced material: PBMCs, taken at surgery. The receptors derive from a male donor with early-stage non-small cell lung cancer.

Only a few counts were recorded for this clonotype. This beta chain is an unintended read in a library built for alpha chains; its size means little. The V and J genes are TRBV12-3 or TRBV12-4 and TRBJ2-7; D perhaps matches TRBD2 (6 bases). CDR3 length equals 13 residues. The germline V and J ends were trimmed by 5 bases and 5 bases, with 13 bases remaining between them. This chain's CDR3 is CASSSRGLDEQYF. The CDR3, as DNA: TGTGCCAGCAGTAGCCGGGGGTTGGACGAGCAGTACTTC.

This clonotype was counted many times. With the library built for alpha chains, this beta chain is off target and its frequency is not meaningful. The chain uses TRBV10-2 and TRBJ2-5, with 7 positions matching TRBD1. CDR1 WSHSY and CDR2 SAAADI come from the germline V gene. J lost 3 bases, V lost 2 bases, and 3 bases had no gene match. There are 14 residues in the CDR3. In DNA form, the CDR3 reads TGCGCCAGCAGTGAGCGCACAGGGGAAGAGACCCAGTACTTC. This sequence encodes CASSERTGEETQYF.

In its sample, this clonotype is medium-sized. The library was prepared for alpha chains; this beta chain is a stray read, so its frequency means little. This rearrangement joins TRBV12-3 or TRBV12-4 to TRBJ1-1, with D unresolved. The V end was cut by 3 bases, the J end by 1 base, with 6 bases between. CDR3 length: 13 amino acids. Here the CDR3 reads CASSLGPNTEAFF. The CDR3 DNA sequence: TGTGCCAGCAGTTTGGGTCCGAACACTGAAGCTTTCTTT.

This clonotype has ten or more counts. This beta chain turned up in a library designed for alpha chains; as an off-target read, its abundance says little. V is TRBV30 and J is TRBJ2-7, with 9 positions matching TRBD1. Looked up from germline, CDR1 is GTSNPN and CDR2 is SVGIG (reference sequence). The CDR3 contains 14 residues. Trimming took 0 bases from V and 6 from J; bases not matched to a gene: 6. The CDR3 DNA reads TGTGCCTGGAGTGTACAGGGGGCTAGGGGCGAGCAGTACTTC. Translated: CAWSVQGARGEQYF.

The sample holds many counts of this clonotype. For a library built for alpha chains, this beta chain is a stray read; little rests on its size. The rearrangement links TRBV20-1 to TRBJ1-4; no clear D gene. V lost 6 bases and J lost 3, with 8 bases in between. The CDR3 totals 12 residues. The V gene's germline CDR1 is DFQATT and CDR2 SNEGSKA (reference sequence). The CDR3 DNA follows: TGCAGTGCCCCGGCGCCTAATGAAAAACTGTTTTTT. Residues: CSAPAPNEKLFF.

This clonotype has at least ten counts. Little can be read into the size of this beta chain, an off-target read in a library designed for alpha chains. This chain joins TRBV11-1 and TRBJ2-3; 14 bases match TRBD2. The CDR3 contains 16 residues. The V gene's germline CDR1 is SGHAT and CDR2 FQDESV (reference sequence). Trimming cost V 4 bases and J 5 bases; bases outside gene matches: 5. This CDR3 reads CASSSLGLAGGDTQYF. CDR3 in DNA: TGTGCCAGCAGCTCCTTAGGACTAGCGGGAGGAGATACGCAGTATTTT.

Concerning this clonotype: This beta chain is an off-target read within a library intended for alpha chains, so its frequency means little. V usage is TRBV3-2 and J usage is TRBJ2-5; TRBD1, the table's D call, was not compared with the DNA. TRBV3-2 is a documented pseudogene. The CDR3 contains 14 residues. CDR3 loop: CARRTGRIEETQYF. DNA of the CDR3: TGTGCCCGAAGGACAGGGAGGATAGAAGAGACCCAGTACTTC.

This clonotype was recorded many times. A library prepared for alpha chains yielded this beta chain as an off-target read; its size is of little meaning. The chain carries TRBV3-1 and TRBJ2-2; D might be TRBD2 (6 bases). Between the trimmed V and J ends, which lost 6 bases and 0 bases, there was a span of 11 bases. Germline V gene lookup returns CDR1 LGHDT and CDR2 YNNKEL (reference sequence). This CDR3 has 15 amino acids. The CDR3 is CASRGGFANTGELFF. Here the CDR3 DNA reads TGTGCCAGCAGAGGAGGGTTCGCGAACACCGGGGAGCTGTTTTTT.

On this clonotype itself: Since the library was made to target alpha chains, this beta chain is a stray read and its abundance is not meaningful. The rearrangement links TRBV15 to TRBJ2-2; no reliable D call. The germline V gene encodes CDR1 LNHNV and CDR2 YYDKDF (reference sequence). This CDR3 has 12 residues. Trimming stripped 8 bases from V and 7 bases from J, with 11 bases between. CDR3 DNA: TGTGCCACCCATCACACACACGGGGAGCTGTTTTTT. This encodes CATHHTHGELFF.

This clonotype was detected many times. Since the library was made to target alpha chains, this beta chain is a stray read and its abundance is not meaningful. The rearrangement links TRBV18 to TRBJ1-2, with D unresolved. The germline CDR1 and CDR2 sequences are KGHSH and LQKENI. The germline V and J ends were trimmed by 0 bases and 8 bases, with 13 bases remaining between them. The CDR3 length is 14 residues. CDR3: CASSPPGTAPGYTF. Here the CDR3 DNA reads TGTGCCAGCTCACCACCGGGAACGGCACCGGGCTACACCTTC.

Many counts were recorded for this clonotype. This beta chain represents an off-target read in a library built for alpha chains; its size is of limited meaning. The chain has TRBV5-1 and TRBJ2-2, with D possibly TRBD2 on 5 matching bases. The CDR3 has 16 amino acids. Trimming removed 0 bases from V and 5 bases from J, with 14 bases in between. Germline V gene lookup returns CDR1 SGHRS and CDR2 YFSETQ. The CDR3 region is CASSLEGVTGTGELFF. CDR3 sequence (DNA): TGCGCCAGCAGCTTGGAAGGAGTTACGGGGACCGGGGAGCTGTTTTTT.

With respect to this clonotype: Since it is a stray read in a library aimed at alpha chains, this beta chain has a size that is not meaningful. The rearrangement uses TRBV6-6 and TRBJ2-5, with TRBD1 matching 9 bases. Germline V gives CDR1 MNHNY, CDR2 SVGAGI (reference sequence). V lost 6 bases and J lost 1; bases outside the gene matches: 6. The CDR3 loop spans 15 amino acids. The CDR3 region is CASSRQGVGQETQYF. CDR3 nucleotide sequence: TGTGCCAGCAGCAGACAGGGGGTAGGCCAAGAGACCCAGTACTTC.

In this sample, this clonotype turned up a few times. Since it is a stray read in a library aimed at alpha chains, this beta chain has a size that is not meaningful. The V call is TRBV28, the J call TRBJ2-7, with D maybe TRBD2 (6 bases). This CDR3 contains 12 residues. CDR1 and CDR2 (germline): MDHEN, SYDVKM. V lost 10 bases and J 0 bases, leaving 10 bases between the germline ends. The CDR3 sequence is CATGGSSYEQYF. The DNA for the CDR3 is TGTGCCACCGGGGGAAGCTCCTACGAGCAGTACTTC. The complete variable domain, with remaining parts taken from reference TRBV28 and TRBJ2-7, reads DVKVTQSSRYLVKRTGEKVFLECVQDMDHENMFWYRQDPGLGLRLIYFSYDVKMKEKGDIPEGYSVSREKKERFSLILESASTNQTSMYLCATGGSSYEQYFGPGTRLTVT.

This clonotype was found many times. This beta chain represents an off-target read in a library built for alpha chains; its size is of limited meaning. V is TRBV4-1 and J is TRBJ2-3, with TRBD1 matching over 8 bases. The CDR3 length is 12 residues. Germline V gene data show CDR1 as MGHRA and CDR2 as YSYEKL. Germline trimming cut 1 base from V and 11 bases from J; bases unmatched to any gene: 2. CDR3 sequence: CASSQGGTGQYF. The CDR3 DNA sequence: TGCGCCAGCAGCCAAGGAGGGACAGGGCAGTATTTT.

This clonotype has at least ten counts. This beta chain is off target for a library built for alpha chains, so its abundance means little. The chain is built from TRBV27 and TRBJ2-7; no clear D. The germline CDR1 and CDR2 sequences are MNHEY and SMNVEV (reference sequence). V was trimmed by 0 bases and J by 6 bases, leaving 12 bases between them. This CDR3 comprises 14 residues. CDR3 region: CASSLSMQEGEQYF. In DNA form, the CDR3 reads TGTGCCAGCAGTTTATCGATGCAGGAAGGCGAGCAGTACTTC.

Note on this clonotype: This beta chain turned up in a library designed for alpha chains; as an off-target read, its abundance says little. The gene calls are TRBV6-6 and TRBJ2-5, with D possibly matching TRBD2 (6 bases). There are 17 residues in the CDR3. Trimming removed 6 bases at V and 1 base at J, with 21 bases between. CDR1 and CDR2 from the germline V gene are MNHNY and SVGAGI (reference sequence). The CDR3 DNA is TGTGCCAGCAGAGGGACTTTAGGGCCGATGCCCCAAGAGACCCAGTACTTC. It specifies CASRGTLGPMPQETQYF.

Remarks on this clonotype: This sequence may be a read error, since a much larger clone differs from it by one base. Little can be read into the size of this beta chain, an off-target read in a library designed for alpha chains. The V gene is TRBV6-5, the J gene TRBJ2-3, with a tentative D call TRBD1 (5 bases). The germline CDR1 and CDR2 sequences are MNHEY and SVGAGI. The CDR3 loop spans 13 amino acids. The CDR3 nucleotides are TGTGCCAGCAGCTACAGGCGCACAGTTACGCAGTATTTT. The encoded protein is CASSYRRTVTQYF.

This clonotype was seen at least ten times. The library was built for alpha chains, so this beta chain is an off-target read and its size means little. V usage is TRBV27 and J usage is TRBJ2-1, with 10 bases aligning to TRBD2. Germline CDR1 MNHEY, CDR2 SMNVEV (reference sequence). V lost 7 bases, J lost 9 bases, and 12 bases stayed unmatched. CDR3 length: 15 residues. CDR3 sequence (DNA): TGTGCCAGCAAGACCGGGACTAGCGCGTATCGTGAGCAGTTCTTC. It translates to CASKTGTSAYREQFF.

This clonotype has at least ten counts. A library prepared for alpha chains yielded this beta chain as an off-target read; its size is of little meaning. This chain links TRBV28 with TRBJ2-1, with D possibly TRBD2 on 6 matching bases. The V and J ends lost 10 bases and 4 bases respectively, with 14 bases between them. The length of the CDR3 is 13 residues. CDR1 is MDHEN, CDR2 SYDVKM, per germline. The CDR3 DNA reads TGTGCCACCCGACTAGTTTCTTACAATGAGCAGTTCTTC. As protein: CATRLVSYNEQFF.

This clonotype appeared many times. This beta chain lies outside the target of a library built for alpha chains; its clone size means little. The J gene is TRBJ2-7, the V gene TRBV12-5, with TRBD2 identical over 8 bases. Trimming at V came to 7 bases and at J to 5 bases, leaving 7 bases not matched to a gene. This CDR3 region has 13 residues. Germline assignment: CDR1 LGHNT and CDR2 FRNRAP. CDR3 bases: TGTGCTAGTGCTAAGAGCGGGAGTAACGAGCAGTACTTC. Its translation: CASAKSGSNEQYF.

This clonotype was picked up many times. With the library built for alpha chains, this beta chain is off target and its frequency is not meaningful. The rearrangement links TRBV11-1 to TRBJ2-1; 8 positions match TRBD2. Germline CDR1 is SGHAT and CDR2 is FQDESV (reference sequence). The junction had 4 bases not matched to a gene; V was cut back by 1 base and J by 2 bases. There are 16 residues in the CDR3. The CDR3 is CASSLVGTRAYNEQFF. For the CDR3, the DNA is TGTGCCAGCAGCTTAGTGGGGACTAGGGCCTACAATGAGCAGTTCTTC.